The 30 T cell receptor beta chains listed next were all sequenced from one sample in a study of beta chain features in type 1 diabetes. Findings and caveats of the study: Within each of all four CD4+ subsets, Type 1 diabetes patients had TCRB CDR3s that were moderately but significantly shorter.

These TCRs are of unknown antigen specificity. cDNA synthesis used the whole RNA isolate, giving expressed TCRB sequences. Assay used: immunoSEQ multiplex PCR; TCRdb lists only in-frame clones, some missing. The sample comprises some 660,000 clones, more than 13% of which are singletons, and roughly 0.04% rests with the top ten. Source material: naive CD4+ T cells from blood. Receptors were obtained from a man between 18 and 35 years old with type 1 diabetes.

There are a few counts of this clone. The chain joins TRBV29-1 to TRBJ2-1; D perhaps matches TRBD1 (5 bases). The V and J ends lost 8 bases and 0 bases respectively, with 11 bases between them. Germline loops: CDR1 SQVTM, CDR2 ANQGSEA. The length of the CDR3 is 13 residues. This CDR3 is CSCWTSSYNEQFF. Here the CDR3 DNA reads TGCAGCTGCTGGACAAGCTCCTACAATGAGCAGTTCTTC.

This clone was observed a few times. CDR3 residues: CAWSSGRQTQYF. CDR3 bases: TGTGCCTGGTCCTCGGGGCGGCAGACCCAGTACTTC. The chain links TRBV30 to TRBJ2-5; D may match TRBD1 or TRBD2 (5 bases each). The CDR3 is 12 residues long. The germline CDR1 and CDR2 sequences are GTSNPN and SVGIG (reference sequence). Trimming pared 5 bases from V and 6 bases from J, leaving 13 bases between. Variable domain in full (rest from reference TRBV30 and TRBJ2-5): SQTIHQWPATLVQPVGSPLSLECTVEGTSNPNLYWYRQAAGRGLQLLFYSVGIGQISSEVPQNLSASRPQDRQFILSSKKLLLSDSGFYLCAWSSGRQTQYFGPGTRLLVL.

This clone turned up a few times. This sequence joins TRBV23-1 and TRBJ2-7; TRBD2 matches at 12 bases. TRBV23-1 is known as an ORF, though its function is uncertain. J was trimmed by 8 bases and V by 4 bases; bases with no gene match: 9. There are 15 residues in the CDR3. The CDR3 sequence is CASSRRGLAGRKQYF. The CDR3, as DNA: TGCGCCAGCAGTCGCCGCGGACTAGCGGGAAGAAAGCAGTACTTC.

Turning to this clone: This same CDR3 is encoded by further DNA sequences in the sample. The chain joins TRBV2 to TRBJ1-2; D ambiguous. Germline CDR1 is SNHLY and CDR2 is FYNNEI. This CDR3 region has 12 residues. V lost 1 base, J lost 2 bases, and 2 bases lay in between. The CDR3 bases are TGTGCCAGCAGTGAAGGCAACTATGGCTACACCTTC. Its protein product is CASSEGNYGYTF.

This clone turned up a few times. The chain has TRBV7-9 and TRBJ1-3; 7 nucleotides line up with TRBD1. The trim removed 5 bases at V and 2 bases at J, leaving 3 bases unmatched. This CDR3 has 14 amino acids. CDR1 SEHNR and CDR2 FQNEAQ come from the germline V gene (reference sequence). Here the CDR3 reads CASSPGTAGNTIYF. CDR3 nucleotides: TGTGCCAGCAGCCCCGGGACAGCTGGAAACACCATATATTTT.

This clone turned up a few times. The chain recombines TRBV5-1 with TRBJ2-5, with D perhaps TRBD2 (5 bases). With 3 bases removed from V and 1 base from J, the gap between germline ends came to 13 bases. CDR1 is SGHRS and CDR2 is YFSETQ in the germline V gene. This CDR3 contains 15 residues. The CDR3 DNA reads TGCGCCAGCAGCTCGCAGGCCGGACTCCAAGAGACCCAGTACTTC. This codes for CASSSQAGLQETQYF.

The chain carries TRBV19 and TRBJ2-1, with 8 bases lining up with TRBD2. After removal of 4 bases from V and 2 bases from J, the junction contained 4 bases not matched to a gene. Per germline, CDR1 LNHDA and CDR2 SQIVND (reference sequence). The CDR3 has 15 amino acids. CDR3 sequence (DNA): TGTGCCAGTAGTACGGCGGGAGGACCCTACAATGAGCAGTTCTTC. It codes for CASSTAGGPYNEQFF.

The chain has TRBV6-5 and TRBJ1-5; maybe TRBD1 (6 bases). V was clipped by 6 bases and J by 4 bases, with 13 bases between them. The CDR3 is made up of 14 amino acids. In germline, CDR1 is MNHEY, CDR2 SVGAGI. The CDR3 nucleotides read TGTGCCAGCAGGGAGACAGGAACTAATCAGCCCCAGCATTTT. Protein sequence: CASRETGTNQPQHF.

The chain joins TRBV5-1 to TRBJ1-1; D gene uncertain. The CDR3 has 13 residues. Germline CDR1 and CDR2: SGHRS and YFSETQ. V dropped 5 bases and J dropped 3 bases, with 11 bases sitting between them. Written as DNA, the CDR3 is TGCGCCAGCAGGCGGGAAATTGACACTGAAGCTTTCTTT. Translated: CASRREIDTEAFF. The full variable domain, its missing parts supplied by reference TRBV5-1 and TRBJ1-1, is KAGVTQTPRYLIKTRGQQVTLSCSPISGHRSVSWYQQTPGQGLQFLFEYFSETQRNKGNFPGRFSGRQFSNSRSEMNVSTLELGDSALYLCASRREIDTEAFFGQGTRLTVV.

This clone was found a few times. This chain joins TRBV29-1 and TRBJ1-2; 8 positions agree with TRBD1. Germline loops: CDR1 SQVTM, CDR2 ANQGSEA. The length of the CDR3 is 13 residues. With 6 bases clipped from V and 4 bases from J, the junction kept 7 bases outside the gene matches. CDR3 residues: CSVTGGVGYGYTF. CDR3 nucleotides: TGCAGCGTCACAGGGGGGGTCGGCTATGGCTACACCTTC.

This clone showed up just a few times. The genes are TRBV5-1 and TRBJ2-3; D possibly corresponds to TRBD1 (6 bases). From germline, CDR1 is SGHRS and CDR2 YFSETQ. The CDR3 length is 14 residues. Trimming removed 0 bases from V and 4 bases from J, with 9 bases in between. CDR3 nucleotide sequence: TGCGCCAGCAGCTTGGACAGGGTGGCAGATACGCAGTATTTT. It is translated as CASSLDRVADTQYF. Variable domain in full (rest from reference TRBV5-1 and TRBJ2-3): KAGVTQTPRYLIKTRGQQVTLSCSPISGHRSVSWYQQTPGQGLQFLFEYFSETQRNKGNFPGRFSGRQFSNSRSEMNVSTLELGDSALYLCASSLDRVADTQYFGPGTRLTVL.

This clone was counted only a few times. The chain couples TRBV7-9 to TRBJ1-2; possible D gene TRBD1, 6 bases. Per the germline V gene, CDR1 is SEHNR and CDR2 is FQNEAQ (reference sequence). The V gene lost 3 bases and the J gene lost 6 bases, with 11 bases spanning the gap. The CDR3 has 13 amino acids. The CDR3 coding sequence is TGTGCCAGCAGCTTTACGGAGGGGGATGGCTACACCTTC. Translation gives CASSFTEGDGYTF.

This clone has only a few counts. This chain links TRBV19 with TRBJ2-7, with TRBD1 matching 10 bases. From germline, CDR1 is LNHDA and CDR2 SQIVND (reference sequence). Trimming removed 6 bases from V and 3 bases from J; junction bases left unmatched: 5. CDR3 size: 14 residues. The CDR3, as DNA: TGTGCCAGTAGCCCGACAGGGGGCTTCTACGAGCAGTACTTC. This encodes CASSPTGGFYEQYF.

The CDR3 DNA follows: TGCGCCAGCAGCCAAGCCACCGGGCAGCTAAGCGGGGAGCTGTTTTTT. Encoded protein: CASSQATGQLSGELFF. V is TRBV4-3 and J is TRBJ2-2, with no clear D. This CDR3 has 16 amino acids. Germline assignment: CDR1 LGHNA and CDR2 YSLEER. Between the trimmed V and J ends, which lost 1 base and 7 bases, there was a span of 16 bases.

The chain uses TRBV6-5 and TRBJ1-5; tentatively, D is TRBD1 (6 bases). Trimming removed 6 bases at V and 2 bases at J, with 14 bases between. The germline CDR1 and CDR2 sequences are MNHEY and SVGAGI. The CDR3 totals 15 residues. The CDR3 spells CASRDLQGGNQPQHF. The CDR3 bases are TGTGCCAGCAGAGACTTACAGGGTGGCAATCAGCCCCAGCATTTT.

V and J are TRBV29-1 and TRBJ2-7; possibly TRBD2 for D (5 bases). Trimming shortened V by 1 base and J by 4 bases, and 14 bases separated the two germline ends. CDR3 size: 14 residues. Germline V lookup: CDR1 SQVTM, CDR2 ANQGSEA. The CDR3 loop is CSVEGPRTGYEQYF. The CDR3 DNA follows: TGCAGCGTTGAAGGCCCCCGTACGGGGTACGAGCAGTACTTC.

In its sample, this clone was seen a few times. This rearrangement joins TRBV5-6 to TRBJ1-1; D unresolved. Germline assignment: CDR1 SGHDT and CDR2 YYEEEE. The CDR3 runs to 15 residues. The V gene lost 5 bases and the J gene lost 0 bases, with 14 bases spanning the gap. The CDR3 sequence is CASSQLQVMNTEAFF. The CDR3 DNA is TGTGCCAGCAGTCAATTACAAGTCATGAACACTGAAGCTTTCTTT. Complete variable domain (other parts from reference TRBV5-6 and TRBJ1-1): DAGVTQSPTHLIKTRGQQVTLRCSPKSGHDTVSWYQQALGQGPQFIFQYYEEEERQRGNFPDRFSGHQFPNYSSELNVNALLLGDSALYLCASSQLQVMNTEAFFGQGTRLTVV.

This clone has more than one count but fewer than ten. This chain uses TRBV5-4 with TRBJ1-1, with TRBD1 as a possible D gene (5 bases). Deletions cut 4 bases from V and 1 base from J, with 14 bases between. The CDR3 contains 15 residues. From germline, CDR1 is SGHNT and CDR2 YYREEE (reference sequence). The CDR3 DNA is TGTGCCAGCAGCCCTGGGGCGAGGGGGAACACTGAAGCTTTCTTT. It translates to CASSPGARGNTEAFF.

V gene TRBV5-6 combines with J gene TRBJ1-5; 9 bases line up with TRBD1. The V gene end was trimmed by 4 bases and the J gene end by 4 bases; junction bases not matched to a gene: 6. CDR1 is SGHDT, CDR2 YYEEEE, per germline. There are 15 residues in the CDR3. CDR3 nucleotide sequence: TGTGCCAGCAGCCCCGGGACAGGGAGAAATCAGCCCCAGCATTTT. It codes for CASSPGTGRNQPQHF.

This chain connects TRBV7-2 to TRBJ2-5; D remains ambiguous. The germline CDR1 and CDR2 sequences are SGHTA and FQGNSA. This CDR3 has 15 residues. The ends were cut back, 2 bases at V and 2 bases at J, with 12 bases in the middle. CDR3 protein: CASSLPRRAQETQYF. CDR3 nucleotide sequence: TGTGCCAGCAGCTTACCCCGGAGAGCTCAAGAGACCCAGTACTTC.

V usage is TRBV30 and J usage is TRBJ1-2; a possible D gene is TRBD1 (5 bases). Germline loops: CDR1 GTSNPN, CDR2 SVGIG (reference sequence). This CDR3 region has 13 residues. The ends were cut back, 3 bases at V and 6 bases at J, with 14 bases in the middle. CDR3 DNA sequence: TGTGCCTGGAGCCTCGGGGGACGGAATGGCTACACCTTC. It yields the protein CAWSLGGRNGYTF.

There are a few counts of this clone. The V call is TRBV25-1, the J call TRBJ2-3; D uncertain. The length of the CDR3 is 12 residues. Germline CDR1 reads MGHDK; CDR2 reads SYGVNS. Trimming took 11 bases from V and 6 from J, leaving 15 bases between them. This CDR3 is CASKADGDTQYF. The DNA of the CDR3 is TGTGCCTCCAAAGCAGACGGGGATACGCAGTATTTT.

This clone was observed a few times. The chain links TRBV7-9 to TRBJ1-1; no reliable D call. This CDR3 is built from 11 residues. The germline gives CDR1 SEHNR, CDR2 FQNEAQ (reference sequence). Trimming cost V 5 bases and J 8 bases, with 9 bases left between them. The CDR3 loop is CASSPGREAFF. The CDR3 nucleotides read TGTGCCAGCAGCCCTGGGCGAGAAGCTTTCTTT.

This clone has a handful of counts. This chain uses TRBV11-2 with TRBJ1-3; D uncertain. Germline-derived CDR1 and CDR2 are SGHAT and FQNNGV. This CDR3 contains 14 residues. V was pared by 2 bases and J by 3 bases, with 8 bases between. The CDR3 protein is CASSLLRSGNTIYF. Here the CDR3 DNA reads TGTGCCAGCAGCTTATTGAGGAGTGGAAACACCATATATTTT.

The V and J genes are TRBV2 and TRBJ2-1, with no clear D. This CDR3 is 11 amino acids long. Trimming cost V 2 bases and J 8 bases, with 4 bases left between them. CDR1 and CDR2 from the germline V gene are SNHLY and FYNNEI. The DNA for the CDR3 is TGTGCCAGCAGTGAATACCATGAGCAGTTCTTC. Encoded protein: CASSEYHEQFF.

This clone was detected only a few times. CDR3 nucleotides: TGTGCCAGCAGTTTCGCTGGAGGAGGGAATGAGCAGTTCTTC. Its translation is CASSFAGGGNEQFF. V gene TRBV7-2 combines with J gene TRBJ2-1; D possibly corresponds to TRBD2 (6 bases). There are 14 residues in the CDR3. Per the germline V gene, CDR1 is SGHTA and CDR2 is FQGNSA. V was shortened by 6 bases and J by 7 bases, with 16 bases between the two germline ends.

This clone was seen a handful of times. This rearrangement joins TRBV19 to TRBJ2-2, with TRBD1 identical over 8 bases. The CDR3 consists of 15 residues. Germline CDR1 LNHDA, CDR2 SQIVND (reference sequence). With 5 bases clipped from V and 4 bases from J, the junction kept 6 bases outside the gene matches. The CDR3 coding sequence is TGTGCCAGTAGTTCTCAGGGGGCGGGCACCGGGGAGCTGTTTTTT. This codes for CASSSQGAGTGELFF. Based on the CDR3 plus reference TRBV19 and TRBJ2-2, the full variable domain is DGGITQSPKYLFRKEGQNVTLSCEQNLNHDAMYWYRQDPGQGLRLIYYSQIVNDFQKGDIAEGYSVSREKKESFPLTVTSAQKNPTAFYLCASSSQGAGTGELFFGEGSRLTVL.

The table lists this clone with a few counts. The rearrangement links TRBV7-2 to TRBJ1-5; D perhaps matches TRBD1 (5 bases). CDR1 and CDR2 from the germline V gene are SGHTA and FQGNSA. CDR3 size: 15 residues. V lost 6 bases and J lost 4, with 16 bases in between. In DNA form, the CDR3 reads TGTGCCAGCAGTCCCGACAGTTCCTTTAATCAGCCCCAGCATTTT. Translation: CASSPDSSFNQPQHF.

This chain uses TRBV6-5 with TRBJ2-1; TRBD2 agrees at 13 bases. Trimming took 4 bases from V and 7 from J; bases not matched to a gene: 4. The CDR3 extends over 15 amino acids. Germline-derived CDR1 and CDR2 are MNHEY and SVGAGI. In DNA, the CDR3 is TGTGCCAGCAGTTTGACTAGCGGGAGGATTAATGAGCAGTTCTTC. Translation: CASSLTSGRINEQFF.

The chain uses TRBV28 and TRBJ2-7, with 14 nucleotides matching TRBD2. CDR3 length: 16 amino acids. Unmatched junction bases numbered 5, after V lost 4 bases and J lost 3 bases. Germline CDR1 MDHEN, CDR2 SYDVKM. The CDR3 reads CASSSPGTSGGYEQYF. The CDR3 DNA reads as TGTGCCAGCAGTTCCCCAGGGACTAGCGGGGGCTACGAGCAGTACTTC.